This entry lists 6 T cell receptor beta chains sequenced from one sample in a study of T cell responses to AZD1222 COVID-19 vaccine. Assay used: immunoSEQ multiplex PCR; TCRdb lists only in-frame clones, some missing. The repertoire includes some 130,000 clones, under 90% of them detected once, and roughly 6.3% sits in the top ten. The input for sequencing was peripheral blood, taken on day 0 of AZD1222 vaccination. These receptor sequences come from an adult in good health.

J is TRBJ2-2 and V is TRBV7-2; a weak D match, TRBD1 (5 bases). Germline V CDR1 and CDR2: SGHTA, FQGNSA. This CDR3 is built from 15 residues. Trimming left V 5 bases short and J 2 bases short, with 12 bases between. CDR3 in DNA: TGTGCCAGCAGCCGGACAAACCTAAACACCGGGGAGCTGTTTTTT. This translates into CASSRTNLNTGELFF.

The chain has TRBV6-5 and TRBJ1-1; TRBD1 matches 7 bases. The CDR3 totals 15 residues. CDR1 is MNHEY and CDR2 is SVGAGI in the germline V gene. V dropped 7 bases and J dropped 11; count of bases not matched to a gene: 19. The CDR3 DNA follows: TGTGCCAGCACGAACTTAGTAGGGGGCGTTCGTCCGGCTTTCTTT. Translating gives CASTNLVGGVRPAFF.

This clone appeared a single time. Here the CDR3 DNA reads TGCAGTCCCTTCAGGGAGACTGAAGCTTTCTTT. Amino acid sequence: CSPFRETEAFF. This chain connects TRBV20-1 to TRBJ1-1, with a weak D call TRBD1 (5 bases). V was clipped by 8 bases and J by 5 bases, with 12 bases between them. The CDR3 sequence is 11 residues long. The V gene's germline CDR1 is DFQATT and CDR2 SNEGSKA (reference sequence).

In its sample, this clone was seen once. The rearrangement links TRBV7-6 to TRBJ1-4; D remains ambiguous. The V gene lost 5 bases and the J gene lost 2 bases, with 9 bases spanning the gap. CDR1 and CDR2 (germline): SGHVS, FNYEAQ. The CDR3 has 14 residues. As DNA, the CDR3 is TGTGCCAGCAGCCAGACAACGACTAATGAAAAACTGTTTTTT. Protein product: CASSQTTTNEKLFF.

This sequence joins TRBV6-6 and TRBJ2-1; perhaps TRBD1 as D (6 bases). V was clipped by 8 bases and J by 5 bases, with 13 bases between them. From germline, CDR1 is MNHNY and CDR2 SVGAGI (reference sequence). This CDR3 region has 13 residues. CDR3 DNA: TGTGCCAGCCTAGTGGGGGCAAACAATGAGCAGTTCTTC. Translation: CASLVGANNEQFF.

V is TRBV19 and J is TRBJ1-1; 7 positions agree with TRBD1. The CDR3 runs 13 residues. With 8 bases clipped from V and 5 bases from J, the junction kept 8 bases outside the gene matches. Germline lookup yields CDR1 LNHDA and CDR2 SQIVND (reference sequence). This chain's CDR3 is CASHRGEGTEAFF. Written as DNA, the CDR3 is TGTGCCAGTCACAGGGGAGAGGGGACTGAAGCTTTCTTT.